These 15 T cell receptor beta chains originate from one sample sequenced in a study of blood T cells in healthy people across ages. A second PCR of 7 to 11 cycles used a sample-barcoded 5' primer and a J-beta primer mix. One entry per CDR3 protein, called by TCRdb with MiXCR from the 5' RACE reads. This sample has 850,000 to 1,300,000 distinct CDR3 sequences, with 40% to 50% found just once. The sample comprised blood. The receptors were gathered from a woman aged 60-75 years in good health.

The table lists this clonotype with a few counts. The chain joins TRBV20-1 to TRBJ2-5; 10 bases are shared with TRBD2. In germline, CDR1 is DFQATT, CDR2 SNEGSKA (reference sequence). The CDR3 length is 17 residues. With V trimmed by 3 bases and J by 0 bases, 10 bases remained unmatched. DNA of the CDR3: TGCAGTGCTAGTAGGGCTAGCGGGAGTATGAACCAAGAGACCCAGTACTTC. Its translation is CSASRASGSMNQETQYF.

The chain recombines TRBV12-3 or TRBV12-4 with TRBJ1-1, with D possibly being TRBD1 (5 bases). CDR3 length: 14 residues. V gave up 1 base and J gave up 4 bases, with 10 bases separating them. The CDR3 DNA reads TGTGCCAGCAGTTTAGGGCAGGGCCTCACTGAAGCTTTCTTT. Its translation: CASSLGQGLTEAFF.

The V call is TRBV24-1, the J call TRBJ2-3; D might be TRBD1 or TRBD2, each matching 5 bases. The CDR3 contains 14 residues. Between the trimmed V and J ends, which lost 2 bases and 5 bases, there was a span of 10 bases. The germline V gene has CDR1 KGHDR and CDR2 SFDVKD. CDR3: CATSDWGSLDTQYF. As DNA, the CDR3 is TGTGCCACCAGTGATTGGGGGAGTCTAGATACGCAGTATTTT.

V gene TRBV6-1 combines with J gene TRBJ2-7; D is unclear. The germline V gene encodes CDR1 MNHNS and CDR2 SASEGT. V was clipped by 7 bases and J by 2 bases, with 15 bases between them. This CDR3 comprises 14 residues. The CDR3 loop is CASTEARVPYEQYF. As DNA, the CDR3 is TGTGCCAGCACTGAGGCTCGGGTCCCCTACGAGCAGTACTTC.

Only one count was recorded for this clonotype. This chain uses TRBV9 with TRBJ2-7; weak D call: TRBD2 (5 bases). The CDR3 is 15 residues long. Germline V CDR1 and CDR2: SGDLS, YYNGEE. The ends were cut back, 0 bases at V and 10 bases at J, with 20 bases in the middle. CDR3 in DNA: TGTGCCAGCAGCGTAGGTCCAACGGGAATGGAGACTCAGTACTTC. Protein sequence: CASSVGPTGMETQYF.

V gene TRBV3-1 combines with J gene TRBJ2-6; 8 nucleotides agree with TRBD1. CDR1 is LGHDT and CDR2 is YNNKEL in the germline V gene (reference sequence). The junction had 2 bases not matched to a gene; V was cut back by 1 base and J by 0 bases. The CDR3 covers 17 residues. DNA of the CDR3: TGTGCCAGCAGCCAAGGGACAGGGTACTCTGGGGCCAACGTCCTGACTTTC. Translating it yields CASSQGTGYSGANVLTF.

As for this clonotype: This could be a read error, since a much larger clone is one nucleotide away. The chain combines TRBV27 with TRBJ2-7; 12 nucleotides agree with TRBD1. The V segment lost 11 bases and the J segment 5 bases; nucleotides outside the gene matches: 13. Per germline, CDR1 MNHEY and CDR2 SMNVEV (reference sequence). The CDR3 covers 15 residues. In nucleotides, the CDR3 is TGTGCCTGCAAACCCCAGGGACAGGGGGCGGACGAGCAGTACTTC. It is translated as CACKPQGQGADEQYF.

The rearrangement links TRBV2 to TRBJ2-1; D might be TRBD2 (7 bases). The ends were cut back, 6 bases at V and 4 bases at J, with 16 bases in the middle. The germline V gene has CDR1 SNHLY and CDR2 FYNNEI. The CDR3 has 15 residues. The CDR3 DNA reads as TGTGCCAGCAGGGTCTGGGGGGGGCTTTACAATGAGCAGTTCTTC. Its protein product is CASRVWGGLYNEQFF.

V is TRBV18 and J is TRBJ2-3; maybe TRBD1 (5 bases). CDR3 size: 13 residues. The ends were cut back, 3 bases at V and 7 bases at J, with 11 bases in the middle. Germline CDR1 reads KGHSH; CDR2 reads LQKENI. The DNA of the CDR3 is TGTGCCAGCTCACCGACAGACCTCTATACGCAGTATTTT. Translating gives CASSPTDLYTQYF.

This chain joins TRBV7-2 and TRBJ2-5; unclear D gene. In germline, CDR1 is SGHTA, CDR2 FQGNSA. Trimming left V 6 bases short and J 1 base short, with 12 bases between. The CDR3 extends over 14 amino acids. CDR3 bases: TGTGCCAGCAGTATTGTCAGTGCCCAAGAGACCCAGTACTTC. Its protein product is CASSIVSAQETQYF. The variable domain in full, completed from reference TRBV7-2 and TRBJ2-5, reads GAGVSQSPSNKVTEKGKDVELRCDPISGHTALYWYRQSLGQGLEFLIYFQGNSAPDKSGLPSDRFSAERTGGSVSTLTIQRTQQEDSAVYLCASSIVSAQETQYFGPGTRLLVL.

The chain carries TRBV5-1 and TRBJ2-5, with 9 bases matching TRBD1. The V gene's germline CDR1 is SGHRS and CDR2 YFSETQ. Trimming removed 2 bases from V and 2 bases from J; junction bases left unmatched: 4. This CDR3 has 15 amino acids. The CDR3 is CASSFRDRAQETQYF. CDR3 sequence (DNA): TGCGCCAGCAGCTTCCGGGACAGGGCTCAAGAGACCCAGTACTTC.

The table lists this clonotype with a few counts. The rearrangement links TRBV7-6 to TRBJ2-7, with D unclear. Germline V gene lookup returns CDR1 SGHVS and CDR2 FNYEAQ. CDR3 size: 13 residues. V shed 5 bases and J shed 6 bases, with 14 bases lying between them. CDR3 coding DNA: TGTGCCAGCAGCCCCGGTAGCCAGACCGAGCAGTACTTC. Protein product: CASSPGSQTEQYF.

The chain joins TRBV20-1 to TRBJ2-1; 14 bases match TRBD2. Per the germline V gene, CDR1 is DFQATT and CDR2 is SNEGSKA (reference sequence). The CDR3 has 15 amino acids. Unmatched junction bases numbered 9, after V lost 6 bases and J lost 8 bases. CDR3 in amino acids: CSAGGLAGGGHEQFF. For the CDR3, the DNA is TGCAGTGCCGGCGGACTAGCGGGGGGAGGTCATGAGCAGTTCTTC.

This clonotype was found a few times. The germline gene is not matched at one end of the junction; a read error may be the cause. The chain employs TRBV28 and TRBJ2-7, with D possibly matching TRBD2 (5 bases). The J call may be wrong; the DNA end is better matched by TRBJ2-5. The CDR3 runs to 13 residues. The germline V gene encodes CDR1 MDHEN and CDR2 SYDVKM. The CDR3 loop is CASRLSGEETQYF. DNA of the CDR3: TGTGCCAGCAGATTATCCGGGGAAGAGACCCAGTACTTC.

The V call is TRBV5-5, the J call TRBJ2-7, with D perhaps TRBD2 (5 bases). The CDR3 length is 13 residues. The germline V gene has CDR1 SGHKS and CDR2 YYEKEE (reference sequence). Trimming removed 5 bases at V and 3 bases at J, with 12 bases between. This CDR3 is CASSQWTGYEQYF. The CDR3 DNA reads as TGTGCCAGCAGTCAATGGACTGGCTACGAGCAGTACTTC.